This passage covers 21 T cell receptor beta chains from one sample sequenced in a study of cytomegalovirus exposure and HLA in healthy donors. PCR primers comprised 60 Vbeta and 13 Jbeta primers. TCRdb's copy holds only in-frame clones and misses some; the assay was immunoSEQ multiplex PCR. This table lists about 130,000 clones. The sequenced sample was PBMCs. The receptors were sampled from a woman between 40 and 50 years old in good health and CMV-seropositive.

The chain uses TRBV6-5 and TRBJ2-7; 9 nucleotides match TRBD1. The CDR3 contains 14 residues. The V gene's germline CDR1 is MNHEY and CDR2 SVGAGI. V was clipped by 5 bases and J by 4 bases; unmatched bases: 6. CDR3 coding DNA: TGTGCCAGCAGTCCTGGGACAGGGAAGTACGAGCAGTACTTC. It translates to CASSPGTGKYEQYF.

Here the CDR3 reads CASSLDSNYEQYF. CDR3 nucleotides: TGTGCCAGCAGCTTAGACAGTAACTACGAGCAGTACTTC. The J gene is TRBJ2-7, the V gene TRBV7-2; no reliable D call. The length of the CDR3 is 13 residues. CDR1 SGHTA and CDR2 FQGNSA come from the germline V gene. Trimming cost V 1 base and J 3 bases, with 7 bases left between them.

This chain connects TRBV5-1 to TRBJ2-1; D might be TRBD1 (5 bases). Germline V lookup: CDR1 SGHRS, CDR2 YFSETQ. Trimming cost V 2 bases and J 7 bases, with 16 bases left between them. This CDR3 has 15 amino acids. CDR3 DNA sequence: TGCGCCAGCAGCTTCACGCAAGTTCAGGGAAATGAGCAGTTCTTC. Amino acids: CASSFTQVQGNEQFF.

The chain combines TRBV9 with TRBJ1-1; a weak D match, TRBD1 (5 bases). The CDR3 runs to 12 residues. Per the germline V gene, CDR1 is SGDLS and CDR2 is YYNGEE. Trimming removed 0 bases from V and 8 bases from J, with 8 bases in between. The CDR3 loop reads CASSVVRGEAFF. The CDR3 nucleotides are TGTGCCAGCAGCGTAGTAAGGGGAGAAGCTTTCTTT.

V is TRBV11-2 and J is TRBJ1-1; D is possibly TRBD1 (6 bases). V was cut by 3 bases and J by 7 bases, with 12 bases left in between. Germline CDR1 and CDR2: SGHAT and FQNNGV. This CDR3 region has 13 residues. Here the CDR3 reads CASSFTDRHEAFF. The CDR3, as DNA: TGTGCCAGCAGCTTTACCGACAGGCATGAAGCTTTCTTT.

V is TRBV9 and J is TRBJ1-4; 8 bases are shared with TRBD1. V was clipped by 0 bases and J by 4 bases; unmatched bases: 2. The CDR3 is 15 amino acids. Germline V lookup: CDR1 SGDLS, CDR2 YYNGEE. For the CDR3, the DNA is TGTGCCAGCAGCGTAGTTGGACAGGGTAATGAAAAACTGTTTTTT. It translates to CASSVVGQGNEKLFF.

This chain joins TRBV2 and TRBJ1-2; 10 nucleotides agree with TRBD1. In germline, CDR1 is SNHLY, CDR2 FYNNEI. The CDR3 is 14 residues long. After removal of 6 bases from V and 4 bases from J, the junction contained 5 bases not matched to a gene. DNA for the CDR3: TGTGCCAGCAGCGCGGACAGGGGGGTCTATGGCTACACCTTC. It encodes CASSADRGVYGYTF.

The rearrangement links TRBV7-6 to TRBJ1-2; the D gene is possibly TRBD1 (5 bases). Trimming stripped 1 base from V and 0 bases from J, with 6 bases between. The CDR3 spans 14 residues. CDR1 and CDR2 (germline): SGHVS, FNYEAQ. CDR3 region: CASSLGQTNYGYTF. CDR3 DNA: TGTGCCAGCAGCTTAGGACAGACTAACTATGGCTACACCTTC. Looking up the rest from reference TRBV7-6 and TRBJ1-2 gives the full variable domain: GAGVSQSPRYKVTKRGQDVALRCDPISGHVSLYWYRQALGQGPEFLTYFNYEAQQDKSGLPNDRFSAERPEGSISTLTIQRTEQRDSAMYRCASSLGQTNYGYTFGSGTRLTVV.

Concerning this clone itself: This sample includes further DNA sequences coding for the same CDR3. The chain combines TRBV28 with TRBJ1-5; tentatively, D is TRBD1 (6 bases). Germline assignment: CDR1 MDHEN and CDR2 SYDVKM. The CDR3 runs to 14 residues. Trimming removed 5 bases at V and 0 bases at J, with 8 bases between. In DNA, the CDR3 is TGTGCCAGCAGTCGGGACAATAGCAATCAGCCCCAGCATTTT. This translates into CASSRDNSNQPQHF.

The chain joins TRBV19 to TRBJ1-6; 12 bases agree with TRBD1. With V trimmed by 6 bases and J by 10 bases, 7 bases remained unmatched. The CDR3 has 15 amino acids. The germline gives CDR1 LNHDA, CDR2 SQIVND (reference sequence). The CDR3 DNA sequence: TGTGCCAGTAGCGCCGGGACAGGGGGCAGGTCACCCCTCCACTTT. Protein sequence: CASSAGTGGRSPLHF.

The chain couples TRBV7-3 to TRBJ1-1, with D possibly matching TRBD1 (6 bases). The CDR3 runs 13 residues. Trimming removed 0 bases from V and 5 bases from J, with 7 bases in between. Germline loops: CDR1 SGHTA, CDR2 FQGTGA. The CDR3, as DNA: TGTGCCAGCAGCTTAACGGACAGAACTGAAGCTTTCTTT. As protein: CASSLTDRTEAFF.

The chain carries TRBV7-8 and TRBJ2-3; TRBD2 might be the D (5 bases). CDR3 length: 14 amino acids. Germline loops: CDR1 SGHVS, CDR2 FQNEAQ. The V and J ends lost 5 bases and 1 base respectively, with 10 bases between them. DNA for the CDR3: TGTGCCAGCAGCCTAACTAGTGGCACAGATACGCAGTATTTT. Translated, it gives CASSLTSGTDTQYF.

The chain combines TRBV5-4 with TRBJ1-6; weak D call: TRBD1 (5 bases). The CDR3 runs to 14 residues. Germline loops: CDR1 SGHNT, CDR2 YYREEE (reference sequence). The V end was cut by 4 bases, the J end by 7 bases, with 12 bases between. CDR3 protein: CASSPQGRNSPLHF. DNA for the CDR3: TGTGCCAGCAGCCCCCAGGGTAGAAATTCACCCCTCCACTTT.

This sequence joins TRBV14 and TRBJ2-7; D is unresolved. The germline V gene encodes CDR1 SGHDN and CDR2 FVKESK. V was cut by 4 bases and J by 0 bases, with 16 bases left in between. The CDR3 consists of 16 residues. The CDR3 DNA reads as TGTGCCAGCAGCCCTGGTTCTTTCTCGAGCTCCTACGAGCAGTACTTC. Amino acids: CASSPGSFSSSYEQYF.

The chain has TRBV27 and TRBJ2-2; D gene uncertain. CDR1 is MNHEY, CDR2 SMNVEV, per germline (reference sequence). CDR3 size: 14 residues. Trimming removed 5 bases at V and 5 bases at J, with 12 bases between. CDR3 in DNA: TGTGCCAGCAGTCACGGGTCCTCTACCGGGGAGCTGTTTTTT. Encoded protein: CASSHGSSTGELFF.

DNA for the CDR3: TGTGCCAGCTCCCCAGGATCTAACTATGGCTACACCTTC. Residues: CASSPGSNYGYTF. This chain links TRBV27 with TRBJ1-2; D unresolved. The CDR3 length is 13 residues. The germline V and J ends were trimmed by 8 bases and 0 bases, with 10 bases remaining between them. Germline V gene lookup returns CDR1 MNHEY and CDR2 SMNVEV (reference sequence).

The V and J genes are TRBV7-2 and TRBJ1-2, with D possibly TRBD1 on 5 matching bases. The germline gives CDR1 SGHTA, CDR2 FQGNSA. V dropped 7 bases and J dropped 4 bases, with 22 bases sitting between them. The CDR3 has 16 amino acids. The CDR3 DNA reads as TGTGCCAGCACCTCGCCCCCCCTTCCAGGGCCCTATGGCTACACCTTC. This codes for CASTSPPLPGPYGYTF.

The V gene is TRBV6-1, the J gene TRBJ1-4, with D uncertain. Trimming pared 5 bases from V and 5 bases from J, leaving 12 bases between. The CDR3 extends over 14 amino acids. Germline V gene lookup returns CDR1 MNHNS and CDR2 SASEGT. The CDR3 coding sequence is TGTGCCAGCAGTTGGACTGTGCGGAATGAAAAACTGTTTTTT. Protein: CASSWTVRNEKLFF.

This chain joins TRBV11-2 and TRBJ2-2, with TRBD1 identical over 8 bases. The CDR3 totals 14 residues. The germline CDR1 and CDR2 sequences are SGHAT and FQNNGV. Trimming removed 3 bases from V and 4 bases from J; junction bases left unmatched: 1. CDR3 residues: CASSFGQGTGELFF. CDR3 DNA: TGTGCCAGCAGCTTTGGACAGGGCACCGGGGAGCTGTTTTTT.

The chain recombines TRBV18 with TRBJ1-1, with D perhaps matching TRBD1 (5 bases). This CDR3 is built from 16 residues. The germline V and J ends were trimmed by 0 bases and 6 bases, with 17 bases remaining between them. CDR1 is KGHSH, CDR2 LQKENI, per germline. CDR3 protein: CASSPPVGGLIAEAFF. The CDR3 DNA follows: TGTGCCAGCTCACCACCGGTCGGGGGTCTGATCGCTGAAGCTTTCTTT.

The CDR3 DNA reads TGTGCCAGCAGTGACCCTCCCTCCAGGGGCACCGGGGAGCTGTTTTTT. Translating gives CASSDPPSRGTGELFF. V and J are TRBV25-1 and TRBJ2-2, with TRBD1 as a possible D gene (6 bases). CDR3 size: 16 residues. The V end lost 3 bases, the J end lost 4 bases, and 15 bases lay between the germline ends. Germline values: CDR1 MGHDK, CDR2 SYGVNS.